These 30 T cell receptor beta chains share one sample of origin, sequenced in a study of shared clonotypes between healthy human individuals. Generated by immunoSEQ multiplex PCR, the TCRdb table keeps only in-frame clones and is missing some. The table includes 950,000 to 1,100,000 clones, about 77% detected once. The specimen sequenced was memory CD4+ T cells sorted from blood. Subset denoted: CD45RA-negative fraction. The receptors stem from a man younger than 35 in good health.

CDR3 nucleotides: TGTGCCAGCAGCCCCGGAGGAGTACGCTTCTCTGGAAACACCATATATTTT. Protein sequence: CASSPGGVRFSGNTIYF. The chain has TRBV5-4 and TRBJ1-3; no definite D call. The V gene lost 4 bases and the J gene lost 0 bases, with 17 bases spanning the gap. This CDR3 comprises 17 residues. CDR1 SGHNT and CDR2 YYREEE come from the germline V gene (reference sequence).

The J gene is TRBJ2-5, the V gene TRBV5-1; D tentatively reads TRBD1 or TRBD2 (5 bases each). The CDR3 covers 15 residues. Per the germline V gene, CDR1 is SGHRS and CDR2 is YFSETQ. V lost 0 bases, J lost 1 base, and 10 bases lay in between. The CDR3 reads CASSLAAGAQETQYF. The CDR3 DNA reads TGCGCCAGCAGCTTGGCCGCCGGGGCCCAAGAGACCCAGTACTTC.

V is TRBV6-4 and J is TRBJ2-3, with 7 bases identical to TRBD2. This CDR3 has 16 amino acids. The V segment lost 1 base and the J segment 2 bases; nucleotides outside the gene matches: 6. Germline loops: CDR1 MRHNA, CDR2 SNTAGT. CDR3 in DNA: TGTGCCAGCAGTGACTTCTGGGGGGGGTACACAGATACGCAGTATTTT. The encoded protein is CASSDFWGGYTDTQYF.

V gene TRBV2 combines with J gene TRBJ1-6, with 7 bases fitting TRBD1. The CDR3 sequence is 13 residues long. Looked up from germline, CDR1 is SNHLY and CDR2 is FYNNEI. V lost 2 bases and J lost 10; bases outside the gene matches: 2. The CDR3 region has the DNA TGTGCCAGCAGTGAAACCAGGGGGTCACCCCTCCACTTT. This gives the protein CASSETRGSPLHF.

This clone was observed many times. Within the sample, other DNA sequences also encode this same CDR3. This chain uses TRBV5-4 with TRBJ2-1; 9 bases align to TRBD2. V was clipped by 1 base and J by 3 bases; unmatched bases: 2. Germline CDR1 and CDR2: SGHNT and YYREEE (reference sequence). CDR3 size: 15 residues. The CDR3 reads CASSLQRGDYNEQFF. In DNA form, the CDR3 reads TGTGCCAGCAGCTTGCAGCGGGGGGACTACAATGAGCAGTTCTTC.

The chain is built from TRBV4-3 and TRBJ2-7, with 7 bases matching TRBD1. Per the germline V gene, CDR1 is LGHNA and CDR2 is YSLEER. This CDR3 has 14 amino acids. The junction had 1 base not matched to a gene; V was cut back by 0 bases and J by 2 bases. The CDR3 DNA follows: TGCGCCAGCAGCCAAGAGACAGGGCCCTACGAGCAGTACTTC. It translates to CASSQETGPYEQYF.

The chain couples TRBV21-1 to TRBJ2-7; the DNA was not used to check the table's D call, TRBD2. TRBV21-1 is a pseudogene segment. The CDR3 has 10 residues. In nucleotides, the CDR3 is TGTGCCAGCACCCCGGGCGAGCAGTACTTC. It codes for CASTPGEQYF.

This clone showed up just once. This chain links TRBV10-3 with TRBJ2-1, with TRBD2 matching 7 bases. The CDR3 totals 15 residues. V lost 4 bases to trimming and J lost 0 bases; unmatched junction nucleotides: 3. Germline CDR1 and CDR2: ENHRY and SYGVKD. The DNA of the CDR3 is TGTGCCATCAGTGGGAGGACTAGCTCCTACAATGAGCAGTTCTTC. Translating gives CAISGRTSSYNEQFF.

The chain links TRBV13 to TRBJ2-1; no firm D call. The V gene lost 0 bases and the J gene lost 7 bases, with 10 bases spanning the gap. This CDR3 has 14 amino acids. Germline V CDR1 and CDR2: PRHDT, FYEKMQ (reference sequence). CDR3 region: CASSLGTGLNEQFF. CDR3 in DNA: TGTGCCAGCAGCTTAGGCACGGGCTTAAATGAGCAGTTCTTC.

The chain has TRBV6-5 and TRBJ2-3, with TRBD2 identical over 12 bases. The V gene end was trimmed by 2 bases and the J gene end by 6 bases; junction bases not matched to a gene: 3. This CDR3 is 15 amino acids long. Germline-derived CDR1 and CDR2 are MNHEY and SVGAGI. The CDR3 reads CASSYTGTSGDTQYF. CDR3 nucleotide sequence: TGTGCCAGCAGTTACACAGGGACTAGCGGGGATACGCAGTATTTT.

This clone was seen more than once but under ten times. The rearrangement joins TRBV7-2 to TRBJ2-1; 12 nucleotides agree with TRBD1. With V trimmed by 5 bases and J by 8 bases, 10 bases remained unmatched. This CDR3 contains 16 residues. Germline CDR1 is SGHTA and CDR2 is FQGNSA. In DNA form, the CDR3 reads TGTGCCAGCAGCCCAAAAACCGGGACAGGGGGCTATGAGCAGTTCTTC. This sequence encodes CASSPKTGTGGYEQFF.

The rearrangement joins TRBV19 to TRBJ2-1; 9 nucleotides line up with TRBD1. Germline CDR1 is LNHDA and CDR2 is SQIVND (reference sequence). V lost 7 bases, J lost 6 bases, and 10 bases stayed unmatched. This CDR3 contains 15 residues. CDR3 nucleotide sequence: TGTGCCAGTATGTCGGACAGGGGAGTGGGCAATGAGCAGTTCTTC. Its translation: CASMSDRGVGNEQFF.

This chain joins TRBV5-1 and TRBJ2-4, with a tentative D call TRBD1 (6 bases). Between the trimmed V and J ends, which lost 7 bases and 2 bases, there was a span of 13 bases. CDR3 length: 14 amino acids. CDR1 is SGHRS and CDR2 is YFSETQ in the germline V gene. The CDR3 bases are TGCGCCAGCTCCGGACAGACCTCCAAAAACATTCAGTACTTC. Translation gives CASSGQTSKNIQYF.

V usage is TRBV7-2 and J usage is TRBJ2-7; D possibly matches TRBD1 or TRBD2 (5 bases each). The CDR3 runs 14 residues. Trimming took 9 bases from V and 0 from J, leaving 15 bases between them. CDR1 and CDR2 from the germline V gene are SGHTA and FQGNSA. CDR3: CASQPRGSSYEQYF. The CDR3 DNA reads TGTGCCAGTCAGCCGAGGGGAAGCTCCTACGAGCAGTACTTC.

The J gene is TRBJ1-3, the V gene TRBV11-2, with D unclear. The CDR3 length is 13 residues. The V end was cut by 3 bases, the J end by 1 base, with 4 bases between. CDR1 is SGHAT, CDR2 FQNNGV, per germline. DNA of the CDR3: TGTGCCAGCAGCTTTCCGTCTGGAAACACCATATATTTT. As protein: CASSFPSGNTIYF.

The chain has TRBV7-9 and TRBJ2-7; 7 positions agree with TRBD2. Per germline, CDR1 SEHNR and CDR2 FQNEAQ (reference sequence). The CDR3 contains 12 residues. Losses at the gene ends were 6 bases for V and 4 bases for J; bases not matched to a gene: 3. The CDR3 DNA reads TGTGCCAGCAGTCGTAGCGGGTACGAGCAGTACTTC. It specifies CASSRSGYEQYF.

The genes are TRBV10-3 and TRBJ2-7; no clear D gene. The V and J ends lost 2 bases and 5 bases respectively, with 4 bases between them. Germline V CDR1 and CDR2: ENHRY, SYGVKD. The CDR3 spans 11 residues. The CDR3: CAISERNEQYF. In DNA, the CDR3 is TGTGCCATCAGTGAGAGGAACGAGCAGTACTTC.

In its sample, this clone was seen a few times. The V call is TRBV2, the J call TRBJ2-7; weak D call: TRBD2 (6 bases). The V end lost 2 bases, the J end lost 4 bases, and 12 bases lay between the germline ends. Germline CDR1 is SNHLY and CDR2 is FYNNEI. The CDR3 has 14 residues. The CDR3 coding sequence is TGTGCCAGCAGTGAAAGTTTGGAGGGATACGAGCAGTACTTC. Amino acids: CASSESLEGYEQYF.

This chain connects TRBV29-1 to TRBJ2-1, with TRBD1 matching over 9 bases. Trimming at V came to 5 bases and at J to 4 bases, leaving 9 bases not matched to a gene. Germline V CDR1 and CDR2: SQVTM, ANQGSEA. The CDR3 is made up of 15 amino acids. This chain's CDR3 is CSVLGTGNYYNEQFF. The DNA of the CDR3 is TGCAGCGTTTTGGGGACAGGGAACTATTACAATGAGCAGTTCTTC.

The V call is TRBV4-1, the J call TRBJ1-1; D may be TRBD1 (6 bases). The CDR3 loop spans 16 amino acids. In germline, CDR1 is MGHRA, CDR2 YSYEKL. The V end was cut by 2 bases, the J end by 3 bases, with 16 bases between. The CDR3: CASSQRREGQHTEAFF. The CDR3 DNA reads TGCGCCAGCAGCCAAAGAAGGGAAGGACAGCACACTGAAGCTTTCTTT.

This clone has only one observation. This CDR3 is also generated by other DNA sequences in the sample. The chain carries TRBV5-6 and TRBJ2-7; 9 bases line up with TRBD1. Unmatched junction bases numbered 4, after V lost 3 bases and J lost 3 bases. The germline gives CDR1 SGHDT, CDR2 YYEEEE. CDR3 length: 14 residues. CDR3: CASSWGQGNYEQYF. CDR3 DNA: TGTGCCAGCAGCTGGGGACAGGGAAACTACGAGCAGTACTTC.

The chain employs TRBV7-9 and TRBJ1-1; a possible D gene is TRBD1 (5 bases). CDR3 length equals 13 residues. Germline CDR1 is SEHNR and CDR2 is FQNEAQ (reference sequence). Deletions cut 5 bases from V and 4 bases from J, with 11 bases between. The CDR3 sequence is CASSRDGGTEAFF. The DNA of the CDR3 is TGTGCCAGCAGCCGCGATGGGGGCACTGAAGCTTTCTTT.

This clone was observed a single time. In DNA form, the CDR3 reads TGTGCCAGCGCTCGGGGGTCATTCTCCGGATCCTACACTGAAGCTTTCTTT. This codes for CASARGSFSGSYTEAFF. The chain links TRBV11-1 to TRBJ1-1; D might be TRBD1 (5 bases). Trimming removed 8 bases from V and 3 bases from J, with 25 bases in between. Per the germline V gene, CDR1 is SGHAT and CDR2 is FQDESV (reference sequence). The CDR3 spans 17 residues.

This clone was observed once. Other DNA sequences in the same sample also yield this CDR3. The V gene is TRBV9, the J gene TRBJ2-2, with D maybe TRBD1 (6 bases). The CDR3 is made up of 15 amino acids. V was clipped by 1 base and J by 0 bases, with 7 bases between them. Germline V gene data show CDR1 as SGDLS and CDR2 as YYNGEE. The CDR3 DNA follows: TGTGCCAGCAGCGTAACAGGGACGAACACCGGGGAGCTGTTTTTT. Its protein is CASSVTGTNTGELFF.

The rearrangement uses TRBV19 and TRBJ2-1, with 8 bases matching TRBD2. Germline-derived CDR1 and CDR2 are LNHDA and SQIVND (reference sequence). With 8 bases clipped from V and 3 bases from J, the junction kept 9 bases outside the gene matches. This CDR3 has 15 amino acids. The CDR3 spells CASGPMSGGYNEQFF. In DNA, the CDR3 is TGTGCCAGTGGACCTATGAGCGGGGGCTACAATGAGCAGTTCTTC.

This chain links TRBV4-3 with TRBJ2-7, with D perhaps TRBD2 (6 bases). The CDR3 runs 15 residues. In germline, CDR1 is LGHNA, CDR2 YSLEER. Trimming took 0 bases from V and 5 from J, leaving 14 bases between them. DNA of the CDR3: TGCGCCAGCAGCCAAGAGAGGCGGGGTCCCCACGAGCAGTACTTC. Translated, it gives CASSQERRGPHEQYF.

The chain uses TRBV19 and TRBJ1-2; D unresolved. The germline V gene encodes CDR1 LNHDA and CDR2 SQIVND (reference sequence). The CDR3 is 13 amino acids. Trimming stripped 2 bases from V and 5 bases from J, with 9 bases between. CDR3 residues: CASSILQNYGYTF. CDR3 sequence (DNA): TGTGCCAGTAGTATACTCCAGAATTATGGCTACACCTTC. Combining the CDR3 with reference TRBV19 and TRBJ1-2 gives the whole variable domain DGGITQSPKYLFRKEGQNVTLSCEQNLNHDAMYWYRQDPGQGLRLIYYSQIVNDFQKGDIAEGYSVSREKKESFPLTVTSAQKNPTAFYLCASSILQNYGYTFGSGTRLTVV.

This rearrangement joins TRBV5-4 to TRBJ1-1; D is unclear. CDR1 and CDR2 from the germline V gene are SGHNT and YYREEE (reference sequence). This CDR3 region has 13 residues. Deletions cut 3 bases from V and 9 bases from J, with 15 bases between. The CDR3 region has the DNA TGTGCCAGCAGCTCTTGGACGGAGCCAAAAGCTTTCTTT. Translated, it gives CASSSWTEPKAFF.

V usage is TRBV4-1 and J usage is TRBJ1-1; 8 nucleotides match TRBD1. CDR3 size: 16 residues. V lost 5 bases and J lost 4; bases outside the gene matches: 12. CDR1 and CDR2 from the germline V gene are MGHRA and YSYEKL. The CDR3 is CASSYPGGTVATEAFF. Here the CDR3 DNA reads TGCGCCAGCAGCTACCCAGGGGGCACGGTCGCCACTGAAGCTTTCTTT.

The chain is built from TRBV11-2 and TRBJ1-2, with D possibly being TRBD1 (5 bases). Between the trimmed V and J ends, which lost 4 bases and 8 bases, there was a span of 17 bases. CDR3 size: 14 residues. The germline CDR1 and CDR2 sequences are SGHAT and FQNNGV. The CDR3 DNA follows: TGTGCCAGCAGCTCCGTCCGGGGGAAGAGCGGCTACACCTTC. This codes for CASSSVRGKSGYTF.